The present T cell receptor (beta chain) was sequenced within a study of T cells in Graves' hyperthyroidism and ophthalmopathy. Study as a whole: Sampling of peripheral blood happened at initial diagnosis, prior to any treatment. Notes on the study in general: A model of 13 V-J pairs discriminated ophthalmopathy from stable hyperthyroidism. The majority of expanded thyroid clonotypes above 0.001 also appeared in blood.

Germline assignment: CDR1 MNHNS and CDR2 SASEGT. V was trimmed by 5 bases and J by 0 bases, leaving 11 bases between them. The CDR3 totals 15 residues. There were TCR beta CDR3 regions amplified from RNA transcripts. Using the HTBI primer set, a first-round RT-PCR was run on the TCR CDR3. One entry per CDR3 protein results from TCRdb running MiXCR on the multiplex PCR reads. The data hold about 180,000 distinct CDR3 sequences, with less than 10% observed a single time. Recently diagnosed hyperthyroidism of less than 2 months' duration affected patients aged 18 to 65. This clonotype was counted many times. The antigen is not known.

Sequencing was done on a sample of blood. The sequence was obtained from a woman aged 18 to 35 with Graves' hyperthyroidism that later progressed to Graves' ophthalmopathy. This sequence joins TRBV6-1 and TRBJ1-5; D unresolved. This CDR3 is CASSWSVNSNQPQHF. As DNA, the CDR3 is TGTGCCAGCAGTTGGTCAGTCAATAGCAATCAGCCCCAGCATTTT.